This T cell receptor (beta chain) derives from a study of T cells in tuberculosis. Turning to the study itself: In South Africa, adults with active tuberculosis were compared with IGRA-negative and latently infected IGRA-positive adolescents. Study-wide results and caveats: Smaller alpha distances in active tuberculosis partly reflected shorter CDR3-alpha lengths. Active tuberculosis alpha repertoires lay closer to GMM-specific TCRs than controls'.

Concerning this clone: Its specificity is not known.

The repertoire was sequenced with immunoSEQ multiplex PCR; TCRdb's copy has only in-frame clones and lacks some. The sample has approximately 30,000 clones, about nine tenths seen once. From germline, CDR1 is LGHNA and CDR2 YNFKEQ. The CDR3 sequence is 16 residues long. With 0 bases clipped from V and 4 bases from J, the junction kept 3 bases outside the gene matches. Latent tuberculosis screening used tuberculin skin test and IGRA at entry. V and J are TRBV4-2 and TRBJ1-4, with 9 bases fitting TRBD1. This TCR came from a donor aged 10-29 years with latent tuberculosis or without tuberculosis infection. Some clones in this sample may be carry-over from other donors' samples. The sample consisted of PBMCs. The CDR3 sequence is CASSQEQGAGNEKLFF. CDR3 nucleotide sequence: TGTGCCAGCAGCCAAGAACAGGGGGCAGGTAATGAAAAACTGTTTTTT.